The 8 T cell receptor beta chains below come from one sample, sequenced in a study of T cells in Graves' hyperthyroidism and ophthalmopathy. Template material for amplifying TCR beta CDR3 regions consisted of RNA transcripts. When the TCR CDR3 underwent first-round RT-PCR, the HTBI primer set was used. One entry per CDR3 protein, called by TCRdb with MiXCR from the multiplex PCR reads. Here the sample spans 620,000 or so distinct CDR3 sequences, roughly 15% being singletons. The sequenced sample consisted of blood. These receptor sequences come from a woman between 45 and 65 years old with Graves' ophthalmopathy.

As regards this clonotype: An end of the junction differs from the germline gene, which may be a read error. This rearrangement joins TRBV7-8 to TRBJ2-1; D tentatively fits TRBD1 or TRBD2 (6 bases each). Germline lookup yields CDR1 SGHVS and CDR2 FQNEAQ. This CDR3 comprises 14 residues. The CDR3: CDSSLDPRGDEQFF. In nucleotides, the CDR3 is TGTGACAGCAGCTTAGATCCGAGGGGGGATGAGCAGTTCTTC.

In this sample, this clonotype turned up many times. The chain is built from TRBV12-3 or TRBV12-4 and TRBJ2-5; TRBD1 agrees at 8 bases. The CDR3 length is 16 residues. After removal of 1 base from V and 5 bases from J, the junction contained 9 bases not matched to a gene. The DNA for the CDR3 is TGTGCCAGCAGTTTAGTCCCGGACAGGGCATCCGAGACCCAGTACTTC. Amino acids: CASSLVPDRASETQYF.

There are many counts of this clonotype. The chain has TRBV2 and TRBJ2-5; 12 bases match TRBD2. Unmatched junction bases numbered 7, after V lost 5 bases and J lost 3 bases. Germline CDR1 SNHLY, CDR2 FYNNEI. This CDR3 is built from 16 residues. The DNA for the CDR3 is TGTGCCAGCAGTACCGGGACTAGCGGGCCTAAAGAGACCCAGTACTTC. This sequence encodes CASSTGTSGPKETQYF.

This clonotype was found many times. The gene calls are TRBV28 and TRBJ2-3; D perhaps matches TRBD2 (6 bases). Germline assignment: CDR1 MDHEN and CDR2 SYDVKM. This CDR3 has 15 amino acids. Trimming removed 3 bases at V and 2 bases at J, with 12 bases between. CDR3 sequence reads: CASSFLRGPTDTQYF. CDR3 DNA: TGTGCCAGCAGTTTCCTGCGGGGACCCACAGATACGCAGTATTTT.

This clonotype was seen many times. The chain has TRBV18 and TRBJ2-2; the match to TRBD1 covers 7 bases. Germline V gives CDR1 KGHSH, CDR2 LQKENI. The CDR3 length is 14 residues. V dropped 6 bases and J dropped 3; count of bases not matched to a gene: 4. As DNA, the CDR3 is TGTGCCAGCTCTCCGGGACAGCACACCGGGGAGCTGTTTTTT. This translates into CASSPGQHTGELFF.

This clonotype came up many times. This chain connects TRBV7-3 to TRBJ2-7; 10 bases align to TRBD2. The CDR3 has 16 amino acids. Germline V gene lookup returns CDR1 SGHTA and CDR2 FQGTGA. The ends lost 4 bases at V and 6 bases at J; junction bases unmatched: 12. The CDR3 region is CASSSMGLATSREQYF. CDR3 coding DNA: TGTGCCAGCAGCTCCATGGGACTAGCGACATCACGCGAGCAGTACTTC.

This chain links TRBV10-3 with TRBJ1-2, with TRBD1 matching 7 bases. Trimming removed 8 bases from V and 2 bases from J; junction bases left unmatched: 8. The CDR3 spans 14 residues. Germline values: CDR1 ENHRY, CDR2 SYGVKD. The CDR3 spells CAIVRDRQNYGYTF. The CDR3 DNA is TGTGCCATCGTCCGGGACAGACAAAACTATGGCTACACCTTC.

This clonotype has at least ten counts. The chain joins TRBV20-1 to TRBJ2-1; TRBD1 agrees at 7 bases. The CDR3 is 14 amino acids. Unmatched junction bases numbered 7, after V lost 4 bases and J lost 4 bases. Germline-derived CDR1 and CDR2 are DFQATT and SNEGSKA (reference sequence). CDR3 nucleotide sequence: TGCAGTGCTACCTACGGGACAGCATACAATGAGCAGTTCTTC. Translated: CSATYGTAYNEQFF.